These 30 T cell receptor beta chains originate from one sample sequenced in a study of blood T cell repertoires in COVID-19. Repertoires were generated with immunoSEQ multiplex PCR, while TCRdb's copy carries only in-frame clones and drops some. The sample holds 150,000 to 200,000 clones, more than 70% seen once. Material: peripheral blood. The receptors stem from a man between 60 and 75 years old with acute or convalescent COVID-19.

The chain has TRBV9 and TRBJ1-2; 9 bases line up with TRBD1. The CDR3 spans 15 residues. Germline CDR1 is SGDLS and CDR2 is YYNGEE. With V trimmed by 0 bases and J by 4 bases, 4 bases remained unmatched. The CDR3, as DNA: TGTGCCAGCAGCGTAGGAGACAGGGGGAGCTATGGCTACACCTTC. Translation: CASSVGDRGSYGYTF.

This clone has only one observation. The chain joins TRBV5-1 to TRBJ2-7, with 9 bases matching TRBD1. Germline trimming cut 5 bases from V and 6 bases from J; bases unmatched to any gene: 9. Germline CDR1 is SGHRS and CDR2 is YFSETQ. CDR3 length: 14 amino acids. The CDR3 DNA reads TGCGCCAGCAGGTACCGGGACAGGGCAGGCGAGCAGTACTTC. Translation gives CASRYRDRAGEQYF.

The chain is built from TRBV18 and TRBJ1-1; D may be TRBD1 (6 bases). Germline V gives CDR1 KGHSH, CDR2 LQKENI. There are 13 residues in the CDR3. The V end was cut by 8 bases, the J end by 7 bases, with 17 bases between. As DNA, the CDR3 is TGTGCCAGCCGCTTCGGTATGGACAGTGAAGCTTTCTTT. It encodes CASRFGMDSEAFF.

The CDR3 reads CASSLGTSGGVLDTQYF. For the CDR3, the DNA is TGTGCCAGCAGCTTAGGGACTAGCGGGGGGGTTCTAGATACGCAGTATTTT. The rearrangement joins TRBV11-2 to TRBJ2-3, with TRBD2 matching 15 bases. Unmatched junction bases numbered 4, after V lost 1 base and J lost 5 bases. CDR1 is SGHAT, CDR2 FQNNGV, per germline. The CDR3 runs 17 residues. The variable domain in full, completed from reference TRBV11-2 and TRBJ2-3, reads EAGVAQSPRYKIIEKRQSVAFWCNPISGHATLYWYQQILGQGPKLLIQFQNNGVVDDSQLPKDRFSAERLKGVDSTLKIQPAKLEDSAVYLCASSLGTSGGVLDTQYFGPGTRLTVL.

This sequence joins TRBV7-8 and TRBJ1-3, with unresolved D. The germline CDR1 and CDR2 sequences are SGHVS and FQNEAQ. CDR3 length: 17 amino acids. With 1 base removed from V and 4 bases from J, the gap between germline ends came to 17 bases. The CDR3 DNA reads TGTGCCAGCAGCTTAGTGTCCCAGAAAACGGGAGGAAACACCATATATTTT. Protein: CASSLVSQKTGGNTIYF.

As DNA, the CDR3 is TGTGCCAGCAGCTCCGGGACAGGGGTACTCAGCTATGGCTACACCTTC. This translates into CASSSGTGVLSYGYTF. V gene TRBV6-2 or TRBV6-3 combines with J gene TRBJ1-2, with 10 bases matching TRBD1. The CDR3 has 16 amino acids. V gave up 6 bases and J gave up 4 bases; unmatched junction bases: 11. Germline V gene data show CDR1 as MNHEY and CDR2 as SVGEGT.

This chain links TRBV3-1 (or the pseudogene TRBV3-2) with TRBJ2-3, with 9 bases fitting TRBD2. Germline assignment: CDR1 LGHDT and CDR2 YNNKEL (reference sequence). The CDR3 covers 16 residues. Trimming at V came to 6 bases and at J to 0 bases, leaving 7 bases not matched to a gene. This CDR3 reads CASSLAGSSSTDTQYF. The CDR3 coding sequence is TGTGCCAGCAGTCTAGCGGGGTCTTCTAGCACAGATACGCAGTATTTT.

The chain joins TRBV5-4 to TRBJ1-6, with 8 bases fitting TRBD1. The junction had 6 bases not matched to a gene; V was cut back by 4 bases and J by 6 bases. There are 15 residues in the CDR3. Looked up from germline, CDR1 is SGHNT and CDR2 is YYREEE (reference sequence). In DNA, the CDR3 is TGTGCCAGCAGCAGGGGACAGGAGACTAATTCACCCCTCCACTTT. Its translation is CASSRGQETNSPLHF. The full variable domain, with the rest looked up from reference TRBV5-4 and TRBJ1-6, is ETGVTQSPTHLIKTRGQQVTLRCSSQSGHNTVSWYQQALGQGPQFIFQYYREEENGRGNFPPRFSGLQFPNYSSELNVNALELDDSALYLCASSRGQETNSPLHFGNGTRLTVT.

This chain connects TRBV3-1 (or the pseudogene TRBV3-2) to TRBJ2-4; 11 bases line up with TRBD1. Germline V gene sequence: CDR1 LGHDT, CDR2 YNNKEL (reference sequence). The CDR3 runs to 13 residues. After removal of 5 bases from V and 9 bases from J, the junction contained 3 bases not matched to a gene. This CDR3 reads CASSSGQGAIQYF. As DNA, the CDR3 is TGTGCCAGCAGCAGTGGACAGGGGGCCATTCAGTACTTC.

In this sample, this clone turned up once. This rearrangement joins TRBV13 to TRBJ1-6; D is perhaps TRBD1 (5 bases). There are 15 residues in the CDR3. CDR1 is PRHDT and CDR2 is FYEKMQ in the germline V gene (reference sequence). V lost 7 bases and J lost 6, with 16 bases in between. CDR3 nucleotides: TGTGCCAGCACATCTGATGGGGGGTCTAATTCACCCCTCCACTTT. Translating gives CASTSDGGSNSPLHF.

The chain combines TRBV7-2 with TRBJ1-1, with unresolved D. This CDR3 region has 13 residues. The germline V gene has CDR1 SGHTA and CDR2 FQGNSA. Deletions cut 4 bases from V and 1 base from J, with 7 bases between. CDR3: CASSSRGNTEAFF. The CDR3 DNA reads TGTGCCAGCAGCTCACGGGGGAACACTGAAGCTTTCTTT.

With regard to this clone: At one boundary the junction diverges from the germline segment, which might be a read error. The V gene is TRBV6-5, the J gene TRBJ1-6, with 10 bases matching TRBD1. This CDR3 contains 13 residues. Per germline, CDR1 MNHEY and CDR2 SVGAGI. The CDR3 sequence: CASSWDRGSPLHF. The CDR3 bases are TGTGCCAGTAGTTGGGACAGGGGTTCACCCCTCCACTTT.

CDR3 in DNA: TGTGCCAGCAGTTTATTTGGAGGATACGAGCAGTACTTC. This encodes CASSLFGGYEQYF. The chain recombines TRBV27 with TRBJ2-7; the D gene is possibly TRBD2 (5 bases). This CDR3 region has 13 residues. V was shortened by 1 base and J by 4 bases, with 8 bases between the two germline ends. Germline V CDR1 and CDR2: MNHEY, SMNVEV (reference sequence).

The V call is TRBV19, the J call TRBJ2-2; 12 nucleotides align to TRBD2. This CDR3 region has 15 residues. The V segment lost 8 bases and the J segment 2 bases; nucleotides outside the gene matches: 3. CDR1 is LNHDA and CDR2 is SQIVND in the germline V gene (reference sequence). The CDR3 reads CASLAGGPNTGELFF. CDR3 nucleotides: TGTGCCAGTCTAGCGGGGGGGCCTAACACCGGGGAGCTGTTTTTT.

The J gene is TRBJ2-3, the V gene TRBV4-1; D might be TRBD2 (6 bases). V gave up 3 bases and J gave up 0 bases, with 10 bases separating them. The length of the CDR3 is 15 residues. Germline V gives CDR1 MGHRA, CDR2 YSYEKL. CDR3 residues: CASSHKEGSTDTQYF. CDR3 DNA sequence: TGCGCCAGCAGCCATAAGGAGGGGAGCACAGATACGCAGTATTTT.

V and J are TRBV12-5 and TRBJ2-5; D may be TRBD2 (6 bases). The CDR3 sequence is 14 residues long. Trimming left V 3 bases short and J 0 bases short, with 8 bases between. CDR1 LGHNT and CDR2 FRNRAP come from the germline V gene. Here the CDR3 reads CASGFGGDQETQYF. In nucleotides, the CDR3 is TGTGCTAGTGGTTTTGGCGGGGACCAAGAGACCCAGTACTTC.

As to this clone: One end of the junction fails to match germline, which may point to a read error. The CDR3 sequence is CASNQGSRLAGSDTQYF. CDR3 nucleotide sequence: TGTGCCAGCAACCAAGGATCAAGACTAGCGGGGAGCGATACGCAGTATTTT. The gene calls are TRBV4-2 and TRBJ2-3, with 11 positions matching TRBD2. The CDR3 spans 17 residues. Germline V lookup: CDR1 LGHNA, CDR2 YNFKEQ.

The rearrangement uses TRBV7-9 and TRBJ1-4; perhaps TRBD1 as D (6 bases). CDR3 length equals 15 residues. Between the trimmed V and J ends, which lost 5 bases and 3 bases, there was a span of 13 bases. CDR1 is SEHNR, CDR2 FQNEAQ, per germline (reference sequence). In DNA form, the CDR3 reads TGTGCCAGCAGCCTCATAACAGGGTCTAATGAAAAACTGTTTTTT. Translated, it gives CASSLITGSNEKLFF.

The genes are TRBV15 and TRBJ1-1; D not certain. CDR3 length: 15 amino acids. V was shortened by 3 bases and J by 1 base, with 12 bases between the two germline ends. CDR1 and CDR2 (germline): LNHNV, YYDKDF (reference sequence). For the CDR3, the DNA is TGTGCCACCAGCAGCGGGAACTGGCGGAACACTGAAGCTTTCTTT. It codes for CATSSGNWRNTEAFF.

Only one count was recorded for this clone. The chain uses TRBV5-1 and TRBJ1-1, with D perhaps TRBD1 (5 bases). The V gene's germline CDR1 is SGHRS and CDR2 YFSETQ. Between the trimmed V and J ends, which lost 0 bases and 7 bases, there was a span of 10 bases. The CDR3 loop spans 13 amino acids. CDR3: CASSLEQGFEAFF. CDR3 coding DNA: TGCGCCAGCAGCTTGGAGCAGGGCTTTGAAGCTTTCTTT.

CDR3 loop: CASNPRWANQPQHF. CDR3 coding DNA: TGTGCCAGCAACCCTCGGTGGGCGAATCAGCCCCAGCATTTT. The chain employs TRBV6-2 or TRBV6-3 and TRBJ1-5; D is unresolved. Germline lookup yields CDR1 MNHEY and CDR2 SVGEGT. V was pared by 7 bases and J by 4 bases, with 14 bases between. The CDR3 sequence is 14 residues long.

This chain connects TRBV6-6 to TRBJ1-1, with D possibly being TRBD1 (6 bases). The CDR3 totals 14 residues. V shed 4 bases and J shed 7 bases, with 16 bases lying between them. Germline V gene data show CDR1 as MNHNY and CDR2 as SVGAGI (reference sequence). The CDR3 region is CASSSSDSAGEAFF. The CDR3 DNA reads as TGTGCCAGCAGTTCGTCGGACAGTGCGGGTGAAGCTTTCTTT.

CDR3 sequence reads: CASSVEREDQPQHF. The CDR3 nucleotides are TGTGCCAGTAGTGTGGAACGGGAAGATCAGCCCCAGCATTTT. The rearrangement uses TRBV19 and TRBJ1-5; D call uncertain. Germline CDR1 and CDR2: LNHDA and SQIVND (reference sequence). Trimming removed 5 bases at V and 5 bases at J, with 13 bases between. The CDR3 extends over 14 amino acids.

The chain recombines TRBV3-1 (or the pseudogene TRBV3-2) with TRBJ2-3; 12 bases agree with TRBD2. Germline-derived CDR1 and CDR2 are LGHDT and YNNKEL (reference sequence). This CDR3 comprises 17 residues. V was clipped by 1 base and J by 4 bases; unmatched bases: 6. The CDR3 coding sequence is TGTGCCAGCAGCCAAGGTGTGACTAGCGGGGGCGCAGATACGCAGTATTTT. The encoded protein is CASSQGVTSGGADTQYF.

The J gene is TRBJ2-7, the V gene TRBV6-6; the D gene is possibly TRBD1 (6 bases). The CDR3 consists of 15 residues. V was pared by 2 bases and J by 2 bases, with 13 bases between. Looked up from germline, CDR1 is MNHNY and CDR2 is SVGAGI (reference sequence). In DNA form, the CDR3 reads TGTGCCAGCAGTTACATTATAGACAGGACCTACGAGCAGTACTTC. Encoded protein: CASSYIIDRTYEQYF.

The genes are TRBV19 and TRBJ1-4; TRBD1 aligns across 7 bases. Germline CDR1 is LNHDA and CDR2 is SQIVND (reference sequence). The CDR3 runs to 13 residues. J lost 5 bases, V lost 8 bases, and 5 bases had no gene match. The CDR3 loop is CASRQGMNEKLFF. The CDR3 DNA is TGTGCCAGTCGACAGGGTATGAATGAAAAACTGTTTTTT.

V and J are TRBV12-5 and TRBJ1-1; TRBD1 is a possible D gene (5 bases). The germline V and J ends were trimmed by 2 bases and 1 base, with 11 bases remaining between them. Germline V gene sequence: CDR1 LGHNT, CDR2 FRNRAP. CDR3 length: 15 amino acids. The CDR3, as DNA: TGTGCTAGTGGTTTGCTCGCAGGGTGGAACACTGAAGCTTTCTTT. Its translation: CASGLLAGWNTEAFF.

The rearrangement uses TRBV14 and TRBJ2-7; the D gene is possibly TRBD2 (5 bases). The CDR3 consists of 15 residues. Germline V gives CDR1 SGHDN, CDR2 FVKESK. The V gene lost 1 base and the J gene lost 4 bases, with 14 bases spanning the gap. DNA of the CDR3: TGTGCCAGCAGCCAAGGTCGTCGGGATAGGTACGAGCAGTACTTC. Translated, it gives CASSQGRRDRYEQYF.

This chain uses TRBV6-5 with TRBJ2-1; 8 bases agree with TRBD2. The V and J ends lost 6 bases and 2 bases, in that order; junction bases with no gene match: 3. CDR3 size: 14 residues. Looked up from germline, CDR1 is MNHEY and CDR2 is SVGAGI. CDR3 in amino acids: CASSKLAAYNEQFF. The CDR3 bases are TGTGCCAGCAGCAAACTAGCGGCCTACAATGAGCAGTTCTTC.

The J gene is TRBJ2-5, the V gene TRBV5-1; D perhaps matches TRBD2 (6 bases). The length of the CDR3 is 17 residues. Trimming left V 8 bases short and J 1 base short, with 24 bases between. The germline V gene has CDR1 SGHRS and CDR2 YFSETQ. The CDR3: CASRGTPNPAGQETQYF. The CDR3 nucleotides read TGCGCCAGTCGCGGGACCCCAAACCCAGCGGGCCAAGAGACCCAGTACTTC.